These 19 T cell receptor beta chains originate from one sample sequenced in a study of T cells in Graves' hyperthyroidism and ophthalmopathy. TCR beta CDR3 regions were amplified from RNA. An initial round of RT-PCR targeting the TCR CDR3 relied on the HTBI primer set. TCRdb re-analysed the multiplex PCR reads in MiXCR, keeping a single row per CDR3 protein. The table has around 350,000 distinct CDR3 sequences, 15% to 20% seen once. The sample was blood. The receptors derive from a woman younger than 45 with Graves' hyperthyroidism that later progressed to Graves' ophthalmopathy.

For the CDR3, the DNA is TGTGCCAGCAGGCCGACTAGCGGGGAATCGGGCTACAATGAGCAGTTCTTC. The encoded protein is CASRPTSGESGYNEQFF. V usage is TRBV7-9 and J usage is TRBJ2-1; TRBD2 agrees at 11 bases. This CDR3 has 17 amino acids. In germline, CDR1 is SEHNR, CDR2 FQNEAQ (reference sequence). The V gene end was trimmed by 6 bases and the J gene end by 3 bases; junction bases not matched to a gene: 10.

This clonotype was counted many times. This chain joins TRBV20-1 and TRBJ1-3; unclear D gene. CDR3 length: 16 amino acids. CDR1 DFQATT and CDR2 SNEGSKA come from the germline V gene (reference sequence). The ends were cut back, 0 bases at V and 5 bases at J, with 17 bases in the middle. The CDR3 coding sequence is TGCAGTGCTAGAGATGTAAGGGATCTCTCACGAAACACCATATATTTT. Translating it yields CSARDVRDLSRNTIYF.

In its sample, this clonotype was seen many times. V gene TRBV2 combines with J gene TRBJ2-3, with 8 bases fitting TRBD1. Trimming cost V 6 bases and J 0 bases; bases outside gene matches: 2. The CDR3 covers 14 residues. Germline V gene lookup returns CDR1 SNHLY and CDR2 FYNNEI. CDR3: CASRRDRSTDTQYF. In nucleotides, the CDR3 is TGTGCCAGCAGGAGGGACAGGAGCACAGATACGCAGTATTTT. Combining the CDR3 with reference TRBV2 and TRBJ2-3 gives the whole variable domain EPEVTQTPSHQVTQMGQEVILRCVPISNHLYFYWYRQILGQKVEFLVSFYNNEISEKSEIFDDQFSVERPDGSNFTLKIRSTKLEDSAMYFCASRRDRSTDTQYFGPGTRLTVL.

The table lists this clonotype with many counts. The chain carries TRBV5-1 and TRBJ2-2, with D possibly matching TRBD2 (6 bases). Trimming removed 4 bases from V and 1 base from J, with 14 bases in between. Germline V gene data show CDR1 as SGHRS and CDR2 as YFSETQ. The length of the CDR3 is 16 residues. CDR3 nucleotides: TGCGCCAGCAGCGGAATTAGCGGATTGAACACCGGGGAGCTGTTTTTT. Amino acid sequence: CASSGISGLNTGELFF.

The sample holds many counts of this clonotype. V is TRBV3-1 and J is TRBJ2-1; D is ambiguous. The CDR3 length is 13 residues. V lost 1 base and J 14 bases, leaving 15 bases between the germline ends. The germline gives CDR1 LGHDT, CDR2 YNNKEL (reference sequence). The CDR3: CASSQVGAPKKFF. The CDR3, as DNA: TGTGCCAGCAGCCAAGTCGGCGCCCCCAAAAAGTTCTTC.

V is TRBV3-1 and J is TRBJ1-1; TRBD1 matches at 8 bases. V shed 3 bases and J 10 bases; nucleotides not matched to a gene: 4. This CDR3 has 12 amino acids. Germline V gives CDR1 LGHDT, CDR2 YNNKEL (reference sequence). CDR3 nucleotide sequence: TGTGCCAGCAGCCAGCAGGGGGCCGTAGCTTTCTTT. Translation gives CASSQQGAVAFF.

This clonotype was picked up a small number of times. The chain is built from TRBV20-1 and TRBJ1-2, with a weak D call TRBD1 (6 bases). Trimming pared 3 bases from V and 3 bases from J, leaving 17 bases between. Looked up from germline, CDR1 is DFQATT and CDR2 is SNEGSKA (reference sequence). The CDR3 is made up of 15 amino acids. The CDR3 region is CSASFAGASDYGYTF. CDR3 DNA: TGCAGTGCTAGTTTTGCGGGGGCTTCGGACTATGGCTACACCTTC.

This clonotype was observed at least ten times. A read error may account for a junction end that differs from germline. The chain has TRBV3-1 and TRBJ2-2, with D possibly being TRBD2 (6 bases). The CDR3 totals 15 residues. Germline lookup yields CDR1 LGHDT and CDR2 YNNKEL (reference sequence). The CDR3 is CASSQPGASTEELFF. The CDR3 nucleotides are TGTGCCAGCAGCCAACCGGGAGCGAGCACCGAGGAGCTGTTTTTT.

The chain combines TRBV24-1 with TRBJ2-6; tentatively, D is TRBD1 (6 bases). This CDR3 spans 21 amino acids. Germline lookup yields CDR1 KGHDR and CDR2 SFDVKD. Trimming stripped 4 bases from V and 0 bases from J, with 24 bases between. CDR3 residues: CATSDYNPRDTAYSGANVLTF. The CDR3 DNA is TGTGCCACCAGTGACTATAACCCCCGGGACACCGCTTACTCTGGGGCCAACGTCCTGACTTTC.

V and J are TRBV19 and TRBJ2-2; maybe TRBD1 (5 bases). Per the germline V gene, CDR1 is LNHDA and CDR2 is SQIVND (reference sequence). This CDR3 is built from 15 residues. V was pared by 1 base and J by 3 bases, with 9 bases between. In DNA form, the CDR3 reads TGTGCCAGTAGTATAGCAGGGTACTACACCGGGGAGCTGTTTTTT. The encoded protein is CASSIAGYYTGELFF.

For this clonotype: This may be a read error: a much more frequent sequence differs by one nucleotide. This rearrangement joins TRBV6-9 to TRBJ1-5, with D possibly being TRBD1 (5 bases). The CDR3 is 15 amino acids. Germline CDR1 is MNHGY and CDR2 is SVAAGI. The CDR3 is CASSYDRRSNKPQHF. In DNA, the CDR3 is TGTGCCAGCAGTTACGACAGACGAAGCAATAAGCCCCAGCATTTT.

This clonotype occurred a few times. The chain couples TRBV7-9 to TRBJ1-4, with D hard to call. The germline V and J ends were trimmed by 0 bases and 8 bases, with 4 bases remaining between them. The V gene's germline CDR1 is SEHNR and CDR2 FQNEAQ (reference sequence). This CDR3 is built from 12 residues. Here the CDR3 reads CASSLAWEKLFF. CDR3 DNA sequence: TGTGCCAGCAGCTTAGCTTGGGAAAAACTGTTTTTT.

The table lists this clonotype with many counts. This sequence joins TRBV2 and TRBJ1-5; TRBD1 is a possible D gene (5 bases). Per germline, CDR1 SNHLY and CDR2 FYNNEI. This CDR3 region has 15 residues. The V gene lost 6 bases and the J gene lost 5 bases, with 17 bases spanning the gap. The CDR3 coding sequence is TGTGCCAGCAGAATTGACAGTCGCCCCGATCAGCCCCAGCATTTT. This codes for CASRIDSRPDQPQHF.

This clonotype has only one observation. J is TRBJ2-7 and V is TRBV12-3 or TRBV12-4, with D perhaps TRBD1 or TRBD2 (6 bases each). V shed 8 bases and J shed 2 bases, with 13 bases lying between them. The CDR3 covers 13 residues. This chain's CDR3 is CASGGAGAYEQYF. CDR3 in DNA: TGTGCCAGCGGAGGGGCAGGGGCCTACGAGCAGTACTTC.

This clonotype was recorded a few times. The V and J genes are TRBV7-9 and TRBJ2-2, with TRBD2 matching over 10 bases. Unmatched junction bases numbered 7, after V lost 5 bases and J lost 4 bases. Germline V lookup: CDR1 SEHNR, CDR2 FQNEAQ (reference sequence). The CDR3 runs to 16 residues. CDR3 DNA sequence: TGTGCCAGCAGCCTCGAGCGGGAGGGGTTCACCGGGGAGCTGTTTTTT. It is translated as CASSLEREGFTGELFF.

V and J are TRBV12-3 or TRBV12-4 and TRBJ1-2; tentative D call: TRBD1 (6 bases). The V end lost 7 bases, the J end lost 8 bases, and 20 bases lay between the germline ends. The CDR3 loop spans 14 amino acids. The CDR3 sequence: CASTQGQGRGGYTF. Written as DNA, the CDR3 is TGTGCCAGCACCCAGGGGCAGGGGAGGGGAGGCTACACCTTC.

This clonotype was observed many times. The V and J genes are TRBV18 and TRBJ2-3; perhaps TRBD2 as D (6 bases). CDR1 is KGHSH and CDR2 is LQKENI in the germline V gene. This CDR3 has 13 residues. Trimming pared 2 bases from V and 8 bases from J, leaving 11 bases between. CDR3 residues: CASSPNRDSTQYF. The CDR3 nucleotides read TGTGCCAGCTCACCAAATCGGGACTCTACGCAGTATTTT.

This clonotype was detected many times. The gene calls are TRBV2 and TRBJ1-4, with 7 bases matching TRBD1. Germline V CDR1 and CDR2: SNHLY, FYNNEI. V lost 6 bases, J lost 7 bases, and 11 bases stayed unmatched. CDR3 length: 15 residues. Here the CDR3 reads CASSAQGLDGEKLFF. CDR3 nucleotides: TGTGCCAGCAGCGCACAGGGGTTGGATGGTGAAAAACTGTTTTTT.

The V and J genes are TRBV28 and TRBJ1-2, with 7 bases matching TRBD1. Germline CDR1 is MDHEN and CDR2 is SYDVKM. Trimming removed 7 bases from V and 3 bases from J; junction bases left unmatched: 11. The CDR3 is made up of 15 amino acids. In nucleotides, the CDR3 is TGTGCCAGCACCCTAAGGGGGCTACTCGACTATGGCTACACCTTC. It yields the protein CASTLRGLLDYGYTF.